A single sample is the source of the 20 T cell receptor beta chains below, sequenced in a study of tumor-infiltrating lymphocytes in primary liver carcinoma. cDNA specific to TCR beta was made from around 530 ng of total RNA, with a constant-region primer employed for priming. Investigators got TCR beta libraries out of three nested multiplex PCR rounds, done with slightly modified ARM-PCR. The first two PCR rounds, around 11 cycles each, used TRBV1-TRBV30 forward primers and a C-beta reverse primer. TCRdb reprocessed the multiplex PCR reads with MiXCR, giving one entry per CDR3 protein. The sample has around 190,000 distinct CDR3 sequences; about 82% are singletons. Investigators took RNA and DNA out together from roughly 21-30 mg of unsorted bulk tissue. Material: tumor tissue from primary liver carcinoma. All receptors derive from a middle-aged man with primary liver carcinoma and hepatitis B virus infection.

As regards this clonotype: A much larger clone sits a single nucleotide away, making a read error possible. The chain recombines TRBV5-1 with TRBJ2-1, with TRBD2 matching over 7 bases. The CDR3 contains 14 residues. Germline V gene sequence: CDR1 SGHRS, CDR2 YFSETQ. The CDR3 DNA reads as TGCGCCAGCATGCGGGAGACCTCCTACTATGAGCAGTTCTTC. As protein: CASMRETSYYEQFF.

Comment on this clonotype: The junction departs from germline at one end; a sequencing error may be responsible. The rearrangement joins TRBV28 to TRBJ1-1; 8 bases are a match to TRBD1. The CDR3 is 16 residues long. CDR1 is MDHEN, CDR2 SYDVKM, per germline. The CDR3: CAGSLPNGQGHTKAFF. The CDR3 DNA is TGTGCCGGCAGTTTACCAAATGGACAGGGACACACTAAAGCTTTCTTT.

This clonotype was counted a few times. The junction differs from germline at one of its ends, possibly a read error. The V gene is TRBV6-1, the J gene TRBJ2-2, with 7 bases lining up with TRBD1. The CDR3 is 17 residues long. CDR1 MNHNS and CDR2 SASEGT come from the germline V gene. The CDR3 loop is CASSAQIGTVNTGELLF. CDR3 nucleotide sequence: TGTGCCAGCAGTGCCCAGATTGGGACAGTTAACACCGGGGAGCTGCTTTTT.

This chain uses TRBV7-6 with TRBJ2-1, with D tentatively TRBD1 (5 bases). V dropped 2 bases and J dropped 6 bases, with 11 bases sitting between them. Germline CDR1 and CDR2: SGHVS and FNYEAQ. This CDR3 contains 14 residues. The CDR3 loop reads CASSLQGAGNEQFF. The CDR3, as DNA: TGTGCCAGCAGCTTACAAGGGGCCGGCAATGAGCAGTTCTTC. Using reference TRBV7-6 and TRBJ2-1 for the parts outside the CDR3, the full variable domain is GAGVSQSPRYKVTKRGQDVALRCDPISGHVSLYWYRQALGQGPEFLTYFNYEAQQDKSGLPNDRFSAERPEGSISTLTIQRTEQRDSAMYRCASSLQGAGNEQFFGPGTRLTVL.

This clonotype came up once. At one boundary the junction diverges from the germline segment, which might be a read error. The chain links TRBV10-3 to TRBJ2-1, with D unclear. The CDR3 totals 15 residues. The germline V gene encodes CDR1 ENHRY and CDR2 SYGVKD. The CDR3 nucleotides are TGCGGCATCAGACGTGACTTGAGCTCCTACAATGAGCAGTTCTTC. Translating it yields CGIRRDLSSYNEQFF.

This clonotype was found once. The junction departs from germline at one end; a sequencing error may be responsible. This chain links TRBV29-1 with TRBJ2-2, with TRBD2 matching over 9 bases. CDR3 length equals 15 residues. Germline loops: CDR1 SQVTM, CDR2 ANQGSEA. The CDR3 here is CSVRTSEANTGELFF. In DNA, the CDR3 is TGCAGCGTTAGGACTAGCGAGGCGAACACCGGGGAGCTGTTTTTC.

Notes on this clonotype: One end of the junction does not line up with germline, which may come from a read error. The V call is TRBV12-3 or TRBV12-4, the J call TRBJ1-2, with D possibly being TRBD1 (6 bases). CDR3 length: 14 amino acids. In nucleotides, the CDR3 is TGTGCCAGCTCACGGACAGAGGGCTATGATGGCTTCACCTTC. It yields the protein CASSRTEGYDGFTF.

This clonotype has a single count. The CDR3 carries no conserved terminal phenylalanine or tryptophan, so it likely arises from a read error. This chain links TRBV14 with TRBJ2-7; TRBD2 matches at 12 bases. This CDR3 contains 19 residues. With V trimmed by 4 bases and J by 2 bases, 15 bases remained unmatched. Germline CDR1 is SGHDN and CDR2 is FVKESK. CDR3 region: CASSPRLAGVPLVTYEQYY. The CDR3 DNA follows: TGTGCCAGCAGCCCCCGACTAGCGGGAGTCCCTCTGGTCACCTACGAGCAGTACTAC.

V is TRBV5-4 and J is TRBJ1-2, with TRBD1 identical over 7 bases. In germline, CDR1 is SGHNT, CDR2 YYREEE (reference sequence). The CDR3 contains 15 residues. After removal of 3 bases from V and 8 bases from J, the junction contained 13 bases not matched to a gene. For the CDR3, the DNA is TGTGCCAGCAGCTACCCTTCGAGACAGGGAAAGGGCTACACCTTC. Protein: CASSYPSRQGKGYTF.

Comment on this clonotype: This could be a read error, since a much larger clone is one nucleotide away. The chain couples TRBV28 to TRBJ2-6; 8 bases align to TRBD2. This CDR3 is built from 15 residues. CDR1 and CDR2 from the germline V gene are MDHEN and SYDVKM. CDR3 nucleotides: TGTTCCAGCACGGGGGGGAACTCTGGGGCCAACGTCCTGACTTTC. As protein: CSSTGGNSGANVLTF.

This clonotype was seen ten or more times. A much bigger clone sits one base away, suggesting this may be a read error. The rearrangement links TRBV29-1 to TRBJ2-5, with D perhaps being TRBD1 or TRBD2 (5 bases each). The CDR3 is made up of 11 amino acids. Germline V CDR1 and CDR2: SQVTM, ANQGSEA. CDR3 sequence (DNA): TGCGGCGTTACTCCGGGGCAGACCCAGTACTTC. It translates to CGVTPGQTQYF.

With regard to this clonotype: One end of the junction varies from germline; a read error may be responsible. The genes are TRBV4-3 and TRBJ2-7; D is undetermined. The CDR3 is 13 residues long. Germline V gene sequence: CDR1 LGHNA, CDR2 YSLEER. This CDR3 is CARSQELRYEQYF. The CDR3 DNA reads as TGCGCCAGGAGCCAAGAACTGCGCTACGAGCAATACTTC.

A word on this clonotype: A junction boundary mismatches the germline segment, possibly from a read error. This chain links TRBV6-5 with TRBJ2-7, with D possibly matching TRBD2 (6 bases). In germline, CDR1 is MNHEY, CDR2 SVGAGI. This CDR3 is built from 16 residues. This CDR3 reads CDSSYSLGGEAYEQYF. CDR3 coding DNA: TGTGATAGCAGTTACTCCCTCGGAGGGGAGGCCTATGAGCAGTACTTC.

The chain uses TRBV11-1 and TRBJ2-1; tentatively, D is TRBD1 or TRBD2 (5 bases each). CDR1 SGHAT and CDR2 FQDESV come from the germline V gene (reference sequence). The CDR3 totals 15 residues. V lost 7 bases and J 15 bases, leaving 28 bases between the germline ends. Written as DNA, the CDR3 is TGTGCCAGCAACTTCCAGGGACCGCTGGACAATGAGTGGTTCTTC. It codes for CASNFQGPLDNEWFF.

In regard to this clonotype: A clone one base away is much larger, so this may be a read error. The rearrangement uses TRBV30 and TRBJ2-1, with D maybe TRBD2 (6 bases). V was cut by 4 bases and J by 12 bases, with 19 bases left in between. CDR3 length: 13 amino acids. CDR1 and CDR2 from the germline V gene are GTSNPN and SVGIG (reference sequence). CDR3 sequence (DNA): TGTGCCTGGAAGGACGGGAGTGGTCCTGCGCAGTTCTTC. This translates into CAWKDGSGPAQFF.

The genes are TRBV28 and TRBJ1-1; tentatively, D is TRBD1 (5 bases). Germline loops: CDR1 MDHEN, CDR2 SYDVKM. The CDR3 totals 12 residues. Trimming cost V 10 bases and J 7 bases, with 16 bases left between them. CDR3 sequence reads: CAIRITGDEAFF. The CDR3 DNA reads TGTGCCATCAGGATCACGGGGGATGAAGCTTTCTTT.

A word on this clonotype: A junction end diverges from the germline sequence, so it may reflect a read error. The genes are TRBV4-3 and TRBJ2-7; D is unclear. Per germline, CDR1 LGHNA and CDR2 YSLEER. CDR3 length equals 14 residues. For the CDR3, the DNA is TGCGCCAGCAGCCACCTGGGCGGTGCAGGCGAGCACTACTTC. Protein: CASSHLGGAGEHYF.

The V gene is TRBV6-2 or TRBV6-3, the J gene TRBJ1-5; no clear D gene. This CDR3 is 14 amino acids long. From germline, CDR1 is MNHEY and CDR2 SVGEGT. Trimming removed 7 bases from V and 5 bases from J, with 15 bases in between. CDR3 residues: CASIQVKGDQPQHF. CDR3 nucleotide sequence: TGTGCCAGCATCCAGGTGAAAGGTGATCAGCCCCAGCATTTT.

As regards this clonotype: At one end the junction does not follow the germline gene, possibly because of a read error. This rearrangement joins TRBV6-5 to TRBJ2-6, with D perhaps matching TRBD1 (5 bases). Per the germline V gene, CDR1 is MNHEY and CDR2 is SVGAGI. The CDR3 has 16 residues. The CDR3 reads CASSYSWGSGVNVLTF. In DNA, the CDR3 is TGTGCCAGCAGTTACTCATGGGGCTCTGGGGTCAACGTCCTGACTTTT.

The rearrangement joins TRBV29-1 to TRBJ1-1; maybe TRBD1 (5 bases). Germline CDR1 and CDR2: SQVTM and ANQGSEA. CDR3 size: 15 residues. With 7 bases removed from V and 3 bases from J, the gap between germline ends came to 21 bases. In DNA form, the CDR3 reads TGCAGCGCATGGGGGAGGTGGGCTATGGACACTGAAGCTTTCTTT. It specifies CSAWGRWAMDTEAFF.